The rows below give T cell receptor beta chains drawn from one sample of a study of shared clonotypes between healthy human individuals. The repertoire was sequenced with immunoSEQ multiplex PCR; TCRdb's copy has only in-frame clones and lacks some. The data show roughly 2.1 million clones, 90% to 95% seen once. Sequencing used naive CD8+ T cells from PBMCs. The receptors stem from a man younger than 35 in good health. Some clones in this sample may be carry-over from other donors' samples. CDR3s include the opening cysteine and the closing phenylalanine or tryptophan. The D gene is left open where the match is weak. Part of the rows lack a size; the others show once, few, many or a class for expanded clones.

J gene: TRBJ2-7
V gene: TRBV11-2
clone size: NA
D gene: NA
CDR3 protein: CASSLRDGYEQYF
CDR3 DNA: TGTGCCAGCAGCTTAAGGGATGGGTACGAGCAGTACTTC

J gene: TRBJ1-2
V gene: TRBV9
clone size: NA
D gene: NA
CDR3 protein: CASSVDQGQGYGYTF
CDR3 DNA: TGTGCCAGCAGCGTAGATCAGGGCCAGGGCTATGGCTACACCTTC

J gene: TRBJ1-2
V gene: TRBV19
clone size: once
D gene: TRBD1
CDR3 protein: CASSLDRDRGMMGYGYTF
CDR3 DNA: TGTGCCAGTAGCTTAGACCGGGACAGGGGTATGATGGGCTATGGCTACACCTTC

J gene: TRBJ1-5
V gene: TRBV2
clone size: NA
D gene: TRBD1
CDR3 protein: CASSVWTGENQPQHF
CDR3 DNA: TGTGCCAGCAGTGTATGGACAGGGGAAAATCAGCCCCAGCATTTT

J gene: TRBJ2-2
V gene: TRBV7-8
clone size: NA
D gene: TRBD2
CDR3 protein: CASSLTLAGGPENTGELFF
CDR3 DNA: TGTGCCAGCAGCTTAACACTAGCGGGAGGGCCCGAGAACACCGGGGAGCTGTTTTTT

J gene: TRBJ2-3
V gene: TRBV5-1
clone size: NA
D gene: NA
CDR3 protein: CASSLHTDTQYF
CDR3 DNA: TGCGCCAGCAGCTTGCACACAGATACGCAGTATTTT

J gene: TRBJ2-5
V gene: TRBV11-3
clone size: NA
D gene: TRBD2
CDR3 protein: CASSLGVRREGQETQYF
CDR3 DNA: TGTGCCAGCAGCTTAGGTGTGCGGCGGGAGGGCCAAGAGACCCAGTACTTC

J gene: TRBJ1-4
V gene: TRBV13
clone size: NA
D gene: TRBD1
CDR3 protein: CASSLGLLDREGATNEKLFF
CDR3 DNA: TGTGCCAGCAGCTTAGGACTTTTGGACAGGGAGGGGGCAACTAATGAAAAACTGTTTTTT

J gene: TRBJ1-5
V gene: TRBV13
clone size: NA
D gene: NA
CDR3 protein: CASGAGGNQPQHF
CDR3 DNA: TGTGCCAGCGGGGCGGGAGGAAATCAGCCCCAGCATTTT

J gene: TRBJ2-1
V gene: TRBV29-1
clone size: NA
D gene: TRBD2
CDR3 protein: CSAAGGSSYNEQFF
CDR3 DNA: TGCAGCGCTGCCGGCGGGAGCTCCTACAATGAGCAGTTCTTC

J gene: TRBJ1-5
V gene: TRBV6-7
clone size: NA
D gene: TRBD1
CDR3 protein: CASSYSRGPEQPQHF
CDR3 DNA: TGTGCCAGCAGTTACTCAAGGGGGCCAGAGCAGCCCCAGCATTTT

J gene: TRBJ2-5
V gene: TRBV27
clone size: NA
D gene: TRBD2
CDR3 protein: CASSSHRTSGRDPQETQYF
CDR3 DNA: TGTGCCAGCAGTTCTCACAGGACTAGCGGGAGGGACCCCCAAGAGACCCAGTACTTC

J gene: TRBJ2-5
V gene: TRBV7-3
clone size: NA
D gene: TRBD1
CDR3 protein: CASSSWTGLQETQYF
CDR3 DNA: TGTGCCAGCAGCTCCTGGACAGGGCTACAAGAGACCCAGTACTTC

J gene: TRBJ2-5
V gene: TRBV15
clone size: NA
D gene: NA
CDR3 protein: CATSRRRTGQKETQYF
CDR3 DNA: TGTGCCACCAGCAGACGACGCACGGGACAAAAAGAGACCCAGTACTTC

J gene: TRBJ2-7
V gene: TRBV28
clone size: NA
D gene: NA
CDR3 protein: CASSSLPEQYF
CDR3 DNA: TGTGCCAGCAGCTCGCTCCCCGAGCAGTACTTC

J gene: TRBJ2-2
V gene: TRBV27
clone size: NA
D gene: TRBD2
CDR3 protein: CASTLMGEGTGELFF
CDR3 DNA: TGTGCCAGCACCCTCATGGGGGAGGGCACCGGGGAGCTGTTTTTT

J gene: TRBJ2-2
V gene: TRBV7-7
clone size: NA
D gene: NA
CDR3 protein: CASTLGWQGGTGELFF
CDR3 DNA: TGTGCCAGCACCTTGGGCTGGCAGGGCGGCACCGGGGAGCTGTTTTTT

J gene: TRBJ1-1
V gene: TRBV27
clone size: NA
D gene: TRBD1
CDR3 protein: CASTTGVWAEAFF
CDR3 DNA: TGTGCCAGCACAACAGGGGTGTGGGCTGAAGCTTTCTTT

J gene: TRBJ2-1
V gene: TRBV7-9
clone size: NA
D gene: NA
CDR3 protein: CASSPKLASRGNEQFF
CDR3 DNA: TGTGCCAGCAGCCCTAAACTAGCAAGTAGGGGGAATGAGCAGTTCTTC

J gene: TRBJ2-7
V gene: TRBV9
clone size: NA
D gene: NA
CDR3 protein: CASSQRQAHEQYF
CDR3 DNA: TGTGCCAGCAGCCAACGACAGGCCCACGAGCAGTACTTC

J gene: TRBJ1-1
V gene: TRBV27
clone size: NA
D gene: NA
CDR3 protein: CASSPGWGGTEAFF
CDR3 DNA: TGTGCCAGCAGTCCGGGGTGGGGGGGGACTGAAGCTTTCTTT